A single sample gave rise to the 30 T cell receptor beta chains below, sequenced in a study of T cells in Graves' hyperthyroidism and ophthalmopathy. Amplification targeted TCR beta CDR3 regions from RNA transcripts. The TCR CDR3 first-round RT-PCR relied on the HTBI primer set. Each CDR3 protein is one row after TCRdb ran MiXCR on the multiplex PCR reads. The table records hundreds of thousands of distinct CDR3 sequences, 15% to 20% of them present only once. Specimen: blood. The receptors were sampled from a man aged 40-49 years with Graves' hyperthyroidism.

This clonotype occurred a few times. A read error may be the cause here, since a much bigger clone is one base away. The chain carries TRBV5-8 and TRBJ1-1, with TRBD1 as a possible D gene (6 bases). The CDR3 is 14 amino acids. Germline CDR1 SGHTS, CDR2 YDEGEE. The CDR3 region has the DNA TGTGCCGGCAGCTTCGGACAGACGAACACTGAAGCTTTCTTT. Amino acids: CAGSFGQTNTEAFF.

This clonotype was seen at least ten times. This chain connects TRBV20-1 to TRBJ1-1; D gene unclear. With 0 bases removed from V and 3 bases from J, the gap between germline ends came to 11 bases. Germline CDR1 DFQATT, CDR2 SNEGSKA (reference sequence). The CDR3 totals 14 residues. The CDR3 region has the DNA TGCAGTGCTAGAGATACGGGGTCGGACACTGAAGCTTTCTTT. It yields the protein CSARDTGSDTEAFF.

This clonotype was counted ten times or more. The CDR3 nucleotides are TGTGCCAGCAGCCAACAGATTGCTTACGAGCAGTACTTC. Its protein is CASSQQIAYEQYF. J is TRBJ2-7 and V is TRBV3-1; no clear D. The CDR3 runs 13 residues. V shed 2 bases and J shed 4 bases, with 9 bases lying between them. The germline V gene encodes CDR1 LGHDT and CDR2 YNNKEL (reference sequence).

This rearrangement joins TRBV5-6 to TRBJ1-4, with D perhaps matching TRBD1 (6 bases). Germline loops: CDR1 SGHDT, CDR2 YYEEEE. This CDR3 has 15 amino acids. V lost 3 bases, J lost 8 bases, and 17 bases lay in between. CDR3 nucleotide sequence: TGTGCCAGCAGCTCTAATCCGGGGGCGGGGGAAAAACTGTTTTTT. It yields the protein CASSSNPGAGEKLFF.

V and J are TRBV3-2 and TRBJ1-1. TRBV3-2 is a listed pseudogene. The CDR3 covers 10 residues. The CDR3 is CASSHCEAFF. The CDR3 coding sequence is TGTGCCAGCAGCCACTGTGAAGCTTTCTTT.

This clonotype was found many times. The chain combines TRBV28 with TRBJ2-1, with D unclear. The germline V gene encodes CDR1 MDHEN and CDR2 SYDVKM. CDR3 length equals 14 residues. V lost 4 bases and J 8 bases, leaving 15 bases between the germline ends. This CDR3 is CASSSGDPRDEQFF. CDR3 bases: TGTGCCAGCAGTTCTGGCGACCCCCGGGATGAGCAGTTCTTC.

At least ten counts were recorded for this clonotype. V and J are TRBV2 and TRBJ2-2; a weak D match, TRBD2 (7 bases). The CDR3 has 16 residues. V was shortened by 1 base and J by 0 bases, with 9 bases between the two germline ends. Germline assignment: CDR1 SNHLY and CDR2 FYNNEI. DNA for the CDR3: TGTGCCAGCAGTGAAGAGGGGGGGGCGAACACCGGGGAGCTGTTTTTT. Its protein product is CASSEEGGANTGELFF.

There are many counts of this clonotype. The chain employs TRBV5-1 and TRBJ1-6, with D perhaps TRBD1 (5 bases). V shed 4 bases and J shed 0 bases, with 8 bases lying between them. This CDR3 has 15 amino acids. In germline, CDR1 is SGHRS, CDR2 YFSETQ. In DNA form, the CDR3 reads TGCGCCAGCAGCCGGGACCTCTCCTATAATTCACCCCTCCACTTT. It yields the protein CASSRDLSYNSPLHF.

There are many counts of this clonotype. The chain joins TRBV20-1 to TRBJ1-1; a weak D match, TRBD1 (6 bases). CDR1 DFQATT and CDR2 SNEGSKA come from the germline V gene (reference sequence). The CDR3 extends over 13 amino acids. This CDR3 is CRAWGQLNTEAFF. The CDR3 bases are TGCAGGGCGTGGGGGCAGTTGAACACTGAAGCTTTCTTT.

The rearrangement links TRBV6-1 to TRBJ2-7; 7 nucleotides agree with TRBD1. The CDR3 covers 15 residues. CDR1 is MNHNS and CDR2 is SASEGT in the germline V gene. V gave up 6 bases and J gave up 4 bases; unmatched junction bases: 12. This CDR3 reads CASRTPTGFFYEQYF. CDR3 bases: TGTGCCAGCAGAACACCGACAGGGTTTTTTTACGAGCAGTACTTC.

This clonotype was seen a few times. V usage is TRBV19 and J usage is TRBJ2-7, with TRBD1 as a possible D gene (5 bases). Trimming pared 3 bases from V and 7 bases from J, leaving 19 bases between. The CDR3 totals 15 residues. Germline V gene lookup returns CDR1 LNHDA and CDR2 SQIVND (reference sequence). The CDR3 sequence: CASSMSGAGEWEQYF. The CDR3 DNA is TGTGCCAGTAGTATGTCTGGGGCAGGAGAGTGGGAGCAGTACTTC. Combining the CDR3 with reference TRBV19 and TRBJ2-7 gives the whole variable domain DGGITQSPKYLFRKEGQNVTLSCEQNLNHDAMYWYRQDPGQGLRLIYYSQIVNDFQKGDIAEGYSVSREKKESFPLTVTSAQKNPTAFYLCASSMSGAGEWEQYFGPGTRLTVT.

There are many counts of this clonotype. The chain combines TRBV30 with TRBJ1-3; D remains unclear. Looked up from germline, CDR1 is GTSNPN and CDR2 is SVGIG (reference sequence). The CDR3 contains 14 residues. The germline V and J ends were trimmed by 0 bases and 8 bases, with 14 bases remaining between them. CDR3: CAWSVRTESDTIYF. The CDR3 DNA follows: TGTGCCTGGAGTGTTCGTACCGAAAGTGACACCATATATTTT.

In its sample, this clonotype was seen a few times. The CDR3 nucleotides are TGTGCCAGCAGCTTAGAGGTGACGGGGGACTACGAGCAGTACTTC. As protein: CASSLEVTGDYEQYF. This rearrangement joins TRBV7-2 to TRBJ2-7; weak D call: TRBD2 (6 bases). CDR3 size: 15 residues. Trimming took off 1 base at V and 3 bases at J, with 13 bases between the two ends. Germline CDR1 reads SGHTA; CDR2 reads FQGNSA.

This clonotype was counted at least ten times. The V and J genes are TRBV6-1 and TRBJ2-5; no clear D gene. Germline V gene sequence: CDR1 MNHNS, CDR2 SASEGT. The CDR3 totals 13 residues. Trimming stripped 4 bases from V and 5 bases from J, with 11 bases between. The CDR3 here is CASSVFERETQYF. The DNA for the CDR3 is TGTGCCAGCAGTGTTTTCGAGAGGGAGACCCAGTACTTC.

This clonotype was detected many times. The CDR3 loop is CASSLRGAGDTQYF. The DNA for the CDR3 is TGTGCCAGCAGCTTACGGGGGGCAGGAGATACGCAGTATTTT. The chain recombines TRBV7-6 with TRBJ2-3; tentative D call: TRBD2 (7 bases). With 2 bases removed from V and 5 bases from J, the gap between germline ends came to 11 bases. CDR1 is SGHVS, CDR2 FNYEAQ, per germline. The CDR3 sequence is 14 residues long.

This clonotype has only a few counts. The V and J genes are TRBV20-1 and TRBJ2-2; 11 bases agree with TRBD2. The germline V gene has CDR1 DFQATT and CDR2 SNEGSKA (reference sequence). The CDR3 length is 17 residues. The V gene end was trimmed by 0 bases and the J gene end by 5 bases; junction bases not matched to a gene: 8. The DNA for the CDR3 is TGCAGTGCTAGAGATATAACTAGCGGGGGCGGGACCGGGGAGCTGTTTTTT. It specifies CSARDITSGGGTGELFF.

This clonotype was detected ten times or more. The rearrangement links TRBV9 to TRBJ1-2; D is undetermined. Trimming pared 3 bases from V and 4 bases from J, leaving 16 bases between. There are 15 residues in the CDR3. Germline values: CDR1 SGDLS, CDR2 YYNGEE. The CDR3 nucleotides read TGTGCCAGCAGCGGAGCACTGTATTCCTCCTATGGCTACACCTTC. It codes for CASSGALYSSYGYTF.

The chain uses TRBV6-1 and TRBJ1-1; 7 positions match TRBD1. V shed 5 bases, J shed 2 bases, and the junction held 5 bases outside the gene matches. Looked up from germline, CDR1 is MNHNS and CDR2 is SASEGT. CDR3 length: 14 residues. CDR3 region: CASSQRDRNTEAFF. The CDR3 DNA reads as TGTGCCAGCAGTCAAAGGGACAGAAACACTGAAGCTTTCTTT.

This clonotype was observed many times. The CDR3 reads CASSGSGGAYEQYF. The CDR3 DNA reads TGCGCCAGCAGCGGAAGCGGGGGGGCCTACGAGCAGTACTTC. This sequence joins TRBV5-1 and TRBJ2-7; TRBD2 matches 10 bases. Germline CDR1 SGHRS, CDR2 YFSETQ. Trimming at V came to 4 bases and at J to 2 bases, leaving 3 bases not matched to a gene. This CDR3 region has 14 residues.

The chain employs TRBV19 and TRBJ1-6, with 7 bases identical to TRBD1. The CDR3 contains 14 residues. Trimming cost V 5 bases and J 10 bases; bases outside gene matches: 8. Germline loops: CDR1 LNHDA, CDR2 SQIVND (reference sequence). This CDR3 is CASSLNRGQSPLHF. CDR3 coding DNA: TGTGCCAGTAGTCTCAACAGGGGTCAATCACCCCTCCACTTT.

This clonotype was counted ten times or more. J is TRBJ1-2 and V is TRBV6-2 or TRBV6-3; D is perhaps TRBD1 (5 bases). This CDR3 contains 14 residues. CDR1 is MNHEY and CDR2 is SVGEGT in the germline V gene. The V end lost 2 bases, the J end lost 3 bases, and 10 bases lay between the germline ends. CDR3 sequence reads: CASSYPTDHYGYTF. The CDR3 nucleotides are TGTGCCAGCAGTTACCCGACAGACCACTATGGCTACACCTTC.

This clonotype occurred a few times. This sequence joins TRBV5-1 and TRBJ2-5; TRBD2 is a possible D gene (6 bases). Trimming stripped 0 bases from V and 5 bases from J, with 17 bases between. The germline V gene has CDR1 SGHRS and CDR2 YFSETQ. The CDR3 loop spans 16 amino acids. As DNA, the CDR3 is TGCGCCAGCAGCTTGGTTGGCGGGACGATTGGGGAGACCCAGTACTTC. Translated, it gives CASSLVGGTIGETQYF.

This clonotype was seen at least ten times. The chain joins TRBV20-1 to TRBJ1-1; no clear D gene. This CDR3 spans 11 amino acids. CDR1 and CDR2 (germline): DFQATT, SNEGSKA (reference sequence). Trimming shortened V by 4 bases and J by 11 bases, and 14 bases separated the two germline ends. CDR3 nucleotide sequence: TGCAGTGCTATAGAAGGGATTACGGCTTTCTTT. Encoded protein: CSAIEGITAFF.

The chain joins TRBV6-5 to TRBJ2-5; D is possibly TRBD2 (7 bases). The CDR3 totals 16 residues. V shed 2 bases and J shed 5 bases, with 18 bases lying between them. Per the germline V gene, CDR1 is MNHEY and CDR2 is SVGAGI. CDR3 loop: CASSYAEGGVVETQYF. The CDR3 DNA sequence: TGTGCCAGCAGTTACGCCGAAGGGGGGGTTGTTGAGACCCAGTACTTC.

At least ten counts were recorded for this clonotype. The V gene is TRBV2, the J gene TRBJ2-3; 9 bases are shared with TRBD2. This CDR3 comprises 14 residues. With V trimmed by 6 bases and J by 3 bases, 4 bases remained unmatched. Germline CDR1 reads SNHLY; CDR2 reads FYNNEI. In nucleotides, the CDR3 is TGTGCCAGCAGCCCTAGCGGGGTGACAGATACGCAGTATTTT. Protein sequence: CASSPSGVTDTQYF.

This chain joins TRBV20-1 and TRBJ1-4; TRBD1 might be the D (6 bases). The CDR3 totals 14 residues. CDR1 is DFQATT, CDR2 SNEGSKA, per germline (reference sequence). V was cut by 5 bases and J by 2 bases, with 12 bases left in between. In nucleotides, the CDR3 is TGCAGTGCTCGGAGGGGGTCGACTAATGAAAAACTGTTTTTT. This sequence encodes CSARRGSTNEKLFF.

The sample holds many counts of this clonotype. The rearrangement uses TRBV10-3 and TRBJ1-2; D is unclear. This CDR3 has 14 amino acids. Trimming pared 0 bases from V and 2 bases from J, leaving 7 bases between. Germline V gives CDR1 ENHRY, CDR2 SYGVKD. DNA of the CDR3: TGTGCCATCAGTGAGTCGGCCAGCAACTATGGCTACACCTTC. Amino acids: CAISESASNYGYTF.

In this sample, this clonotype turned up many times. The chain is built from TRBV12-3 or TRBV12-4 and TRBJ1-5; the D is unclear. CDR3 length: 12 amino acids. Trimming left V 1 base short and J 6 bases short, with 4 bases between. CDR3 sequence: CASSLDVQPQHF. DNA for the CDR3: TGTGCCAGCAGTTTAGATGTTCAGCCCCAGCATTTT.

As for this clonotype: It may be a read error: a sequence one base away is much more abundant. The V call is TRBV28, the J call TRBJ1-2; weak D call: TRBD1 (6 bases). V was cut by 8 bases and J by 2 bases, with 9 bases left in between. The CDR3 extends over 12 amino acids. Germline V CDR1 and CDR2: MDHEN, SYDVKM. CDR3 bases: TGTGCCAGCGACAGGCCGAACTATGGCTACACCTTC. It is translated as CASDRPNYGYTF.

This clonotype was observed a single time. V is TRBV5-4 and J is TRBJ1-2; D gene uncertain. The CDR3 has 13 residues. V was cut by 4 bases and J by 2 bases, with 9 bases left in between. Germline values: CDR1 SGHNT, CDR2 YYREEE (reference sequence). The CDR3 region is CASSMDGNYGYTF. In DNA, the CDR3 is TGTGCCAGCAGCATGGACGGGAACTATGGCTACACCTTC.